The next 9 T cell receptor beta chains were all read from a single sample in a study of post-analysis software for immune sequencing data. Study-wide points: Comparison of patients with controls showed 4 to 6 TRBV segments more frequent in patients, TRBV5-6, TRBV5-1 and TRBV20-1 among them.

Sequencing libraries made from TCR beta cDNA carried unique molecular identifiers. Using its own MiXCR run on the PCR reads, TCRdb lists one record per CDR3 protein. The sample shows some 800,000 distinct CDR3 sequences, 35% to 55% of them seen only once. What these receptors recognize is not known. The sample comprised blood. The receptors were gathered from a girl between 5 and 17 years old with multiple sclerosis.

The sample holds a few counts of this clonotype. This chain uses TRBV15 with TRBJ2-7; D may be TRBD2 (6 bases). CDR1 and CDR2 from the germline V gene are LNHNV and YYDKDF (reference sequence). The V gene lost 5 bases and the J gene lost 5 bases, with 10 bases spanning the gap. CDR3 length: 12 residues. CDR3 nucleotide sequence: TGTGCCACCAGCGGGGGGATTGACGAGCAGTACTTC. Translation: CATSGGIDEQYF. Full variable domain (remainder filled in from reference TRBV15 and TRBJ2-7): DAMVIQNPRYQVTQFGKPVTLSCSQTLNHNVMYWYQQKSSQAPKLLFHYYDKDFNNEADTPDNFQSRRPNTSFCFLDIRSPGLGDTAMYLCATSGGIDEQYFGPGTRLTVT.

The chain has TRBV3-1 and TRBJ2-2, with 9 bases that match TRBD1. V lost 4 bases to trimming and J lost 6 bases; unmatched junction nucleotides: 9. This CDR3 has 16 amino acids. CDR1 LGHDT and CDR2 YNNKEL come from the germline V gene (reference sequence). The CDR3 coding sequence is TGTGCCAGCAGCCGAAGGACAGGGGTGATATCCGGGGAGCTGTTTTTT. This encodes CASSRRTGVISGELFF. Based on the CDR3 plus reference TRBV3-1 and TRBJ2-2, the full variable domain is DTAVSQTPKYLVTQMGNDKSIKCEQNLGHDTMYWYKQDSKKFLKIMFSYNNKELIINETVPNRFSPKSPDKAHLNLHINSLELGDSAVYFCASSRRTGVISGELFFGEGSRLTVL.

Comments on this clonotype: The junction differs from germline at one of its ends, possibly a read error. The chain couples TRBV14 to TRBJ2-1; D not resolved. Germline CDR1 is SGHDN and CDR2 is FVKESK. The CDR3 contains 15 residues. DNA of the CDR3: TGTGCCAGCAGCCAATGGGGTGGCTCCCACAATGAGCAGTTCTTC. This encodes CASSQWGGSHNEQFF.

CDR3 region: CASSSTRESGANVLTF. The CDR3 DNA sequence: TGTGCCAGCAGTTCGACTCGGGAGTCTGGGGCCAACGTCCTGACTTTC. The chain couples TRBV25-1 to TRBJ2-6, with a possible D match to TRBD2 (6 bases). CDR3 length: 16 residues. Germline CDR1 MGHDK, CDR2 SYGVNS. Deletions cut 5 bases from V and 1 base from J, with 12 bases between.

The sample holds a few counts of this clonotype. CDR3 in DNA: TGCGCCAGCAGCCAAGATACTCGGGGGGCAGTGGTCATTCAGTACTTC. Translating it yields CASSQDTRGAVVIQYF. This sequence joins TRBV4-3 and TRBJ2-4; D may be TRBD2 (7 bases). Germline CDR1 LGHNA, CDR2 YSLEER. V lost 0 bases, J lost 9 bases, and 18 bases lay in between. CDR3 length equals 16 residues.

The chain recombines TRBV13 with TRBJ2-4; no clear D gene. The J call may be incorrect, as the DNA end agrees better with TRBJ2-7. The length of the CDR3 is 14 residues. The germline CDR1 and CDR2 sequences are PRHDT and FYEKMQ (reference sequence). Here the CDR3 reads CASSLPGRPHEQYF. CDR3 nucleotide sequence: TGTGCCAGCAGCTTACCGGGCAGGCCCCACGAGCAGTACTTC.

V gene TRBV29-1 combines with J gene TRBJ2-5; tentative D call: TRBD1 (6 bases). Trimming took 1 base from V and 5 from J, leaving 11 bases between them. CDR3 length: 13 amino acids. Germline V gene data show CDR1 as SQVTM and CDR2 as ANQGSEA. The CDR3 bases are TGCAGCGTTGAAGGGTCAGGGGTGGAGACCCAGTACTTC. Residues: CSVEGSGVETQYF.

J is TRBJ2-5 and V is TRBV29-1; TRBD2 is a possible D gene (6 bases). Germline assignment: CDR1 SQVTM and CDR2 ANQGSEA. Trimming removed 7 bases at V and 5 bases at J, with 8 bases between. The CDR3 extends over 10 amino acids. In DNA, the CDR3 is TGCAGCGGGGGGGTGGAGACCCAGTACTTC. It is translated as CSGGVETQYF.

The chain is built from TRBV6-5 and TRBJ2-3, with D possibly TRBD2 on 6 matching bases. Germline values: CDR1 MNHEY, CDR2 SVGAGI. CDR3 length equals 15 residues. The V gene lost 6 bases and the J gene lost 0 bases, with 13 bases spanning the gap. CDR3 in DNA: TGTGCCAGCAGCCTTCTAGCGTCAAGCACAGATACGCAGTATTTT. Translating it yields CASSLLASSTDTQYF.